This T cell receptor beta chain is drawn from a study of blood T cell repertoires in COVID-19. In the study overall: COVID-19 samples, acute and convalescent, were from the United States, Italy and Spain. Sources were T cells, B-cell-depleted T cells, or PBMCs; the material itself was cDNA or gDNA.

Original analysis: By means of reference gene primer amplification, nucleated cell counts were estimated. Using immunoSEQ multiplex PCR, the repertoire was profiled, and TCRdb retains in-frame clones only, with some absent. V, J and clone size are taken as reported in that table, and D and trimming were inferred from the DNA itself. The sample shows 160,000 or so clones, 83% of them seen only once. The V gene's germline CDR1 is SGHNT and CDR2 YYREEE (reference sequence). The length of the CDR3 is 14 residues. V was pared by 6 bases and J by 3 bases, with 5 bases of the junction left unmatched. The sequence was obtained from a human donor in a cohort sampled during active COVID-19. This chain uses TRBV5-4 with TRBJ1-1; the match to TRBD1 covers 10 bases. Sequenced material: peripheral blood. CDR3 amino acids: CASTPDRGYTEAFF. The CDR3 DNA reads TGTGCCAGCACTCCGGACAGGGGGTACACTGAAGCTTTCTTT.